This passage covers 6 T cell receptor beta chains from one sample sequenced in a study of cytomegalovirus exposure and HLA in healthy donors. PCR employed 60 Vbeta and 13 Jbeta primers. The assay was immunoSEQ multiplex PCR, and TCRdb's table has in-frame clones only and misses some. In the table there are 130,000 or so clones, approximately 72% of which are singletons. Sequenced material: PBMCs. The receptors here all came from a woman in her fifties or sixties in good health and CMV-seronegative.

The V call is TRBV5-6, the J call TRBJ1-1; 9 nucleotides agree with TRBD1. The CDR3 is made up of 16 amino acids. V dropped 4 bases and J dropped 4; count of bases not matched to a gene: 11. Germline V gene sequence: CDR1 SGHDT, CDR2 YYEEEE. CDR3 region: CASSPGQGFGGTEAFF. CDR3 nucleotide sequence: TGTGCCAGCAGCCCGGGACAGGGATTCGGTGGCACTGAAGCTTTCTTT.

The V gene is TRBV28, the J gene TRBJ1-2; 11 bases fit TRBD1. Germline CDR1 reads MDHEN; CDR2 reads SYDVKM. The CDR3 loop spans 15 amino acids. V shed 4 bases, J shed 1 base, and the junction held 2 bases outside the gene matches. CDR3: CASSYGTGGNYGYTF. The CDR3, as DNA: TGTGCCAGCAGTTACGGGACAGGGGGTAACTATGGCTACACCTTC.

The chain joins TRBV9 to TRBJ2-3, with D unresolved. Germline CDR1 SGDLS, CDR2 YYNGEE. The CDR3 totals 14 residues. Trimming took 4 bases from V and 2 from J, leaving 11 bases between them. The CDR3 loop is CASSPQVATDTQYF. DNA of the CDR3: TGTGCCAGCAGCCCCCAAGTAGCCACAGATACGCAGTATTTT.

V usage is TRBV29-1 and J usage is TRBJ2-7, with 9 bases that match TRBD1. Germline V gives CDR1 SQVTM, CDR2 ANQGSEA. V lost 4 bases, J lost 6 bases, and 10 bases stayed unmatched. CDR3 length: 14 residues. DNA of the CDR3: TGCAGCGTTGGCCCCGGGACAGGGCTTGGCGAGCAGTACTTC. As protein: CSVGPGTGLGEQYF.

The V and J genes are TRBV19 and TRBJ2-7; the D gene is possibly TRBD2 (5 bases). The germline V and J ends were trimmed by 1 base and 6 bases, with 10 bases remaining between them. Germline loops: CDR1 LNHDA, CDR2 SQIVND (reference sequence). This CDR3 is built from 13 residues. The CDR3: CASSIGPAGEQYF. CDR3 nucleotides: TGTGCCAGTAGTATAGGACCCGCGGGCGAGCAGTACTTC.

This clone was seen just once. The chain recombines TRBV19 with TRBJ1-5; D is unclear. V lost 3 bases and J 6 bases, leaving 9 bases between the germline ends. This CDR3 is 13 amino acids long. Germline V gene sequence: CDR1 LNHDA, CDR2 SQIVND (reference sequence). The CDR3 sequence is CASSMSLIQPQHF. DNA for the CDR3: TGTGCCAGTAGTATGTCTTTAATTCAGCCCCAGCATTTT.